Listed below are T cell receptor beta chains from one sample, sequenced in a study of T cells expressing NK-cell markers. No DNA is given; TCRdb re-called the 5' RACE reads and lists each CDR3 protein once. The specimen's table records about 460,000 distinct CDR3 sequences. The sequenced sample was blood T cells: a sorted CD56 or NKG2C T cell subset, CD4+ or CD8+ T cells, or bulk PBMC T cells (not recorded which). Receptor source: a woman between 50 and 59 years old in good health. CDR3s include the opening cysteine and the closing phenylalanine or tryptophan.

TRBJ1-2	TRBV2	CASRLIGYGYTF
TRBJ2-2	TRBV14	CASSQRGQGAESNTGELFF
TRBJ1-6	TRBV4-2	CASSQDTGRNSPLHF
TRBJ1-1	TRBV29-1	CSVGQQGMNTEAFF
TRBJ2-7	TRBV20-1	CSARVLAATKSPYEQYF
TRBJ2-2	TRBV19	CASRDRTNTGELFF
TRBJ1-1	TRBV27	CASSLGRGMATEAFF
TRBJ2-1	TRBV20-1	CSAGRGSNPKQFF
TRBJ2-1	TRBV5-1	CASSLLREGSGEQFF
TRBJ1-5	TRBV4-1	CASSPRGASNQPQHF
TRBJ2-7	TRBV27	CASSYRGREQYF
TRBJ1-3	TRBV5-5	CASSLEGFGNTIYF
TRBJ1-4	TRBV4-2	CASSRTGMGEKLFF
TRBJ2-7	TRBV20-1	CSAVPSSGRAFEQYF
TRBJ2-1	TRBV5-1	CASSLGSGRSSYNEQFF
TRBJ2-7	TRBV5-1	CASSLYVAGGPYEQYF